This section outlines one T cell receptor (beta chain) sequence together with its context. It lacks a known antigen. Qualities for individual bases were not recorded, and no much larger clone is one base off. The CDR3 regions of human TCRbeta chains were analyzed by immunosequencing. In the original analysis: Repertoire TCRs were checked for matches against a reference library of SARS-CoV-2-specific TCRs that had been generated using the MIRA antigen-specificity platform. Breadth meant the fraction of unique TCRs that were SARS-CoV-2-associated, whereas depth meant the fraction of total T cells that were SARS-CoV-2-associated. Each spike-specific TCR was assigned to its reactive spike region and to a CD4 or CD8 class using the MIRA data. Log10-transformed breadth and depth values were compared by one-way ANOVA with Sidak's multiple comparisons tests. This immuneACCESS table, as held by TCRdb, lists in-frame sequences with V and J called but not all clones. Of the missing ones, under half trace to an unresolved V gene in checked studies; the others have no known cause. D and trimming come from the DNA, and the V and J calls and clone size come from that table. Within this sample are under 150,000 clones, with about 85% of them counted one time only. The ten biggest clones cover about 2.5% of the sample.

The CDR3 numbers 15 residues from cysteine through phenylalanine. Kept here is only the CDR3 DNA, which spans 45 bases and is read in frame from base 1. Cut back by 5 bases and 3 bases, the V and J ends lie 15 bases apart. The germline V gene (reference sequence) specifies LNHDA as CDR1 and SQIVND as CDR2. This specimen comes from a study of T cell responses to AZD1222 COVID-19 vaccine (dated by TCRdb to the early 2020s). Study-wide context: TCR sequencing covered roughly 230 trial participants: nearly 210 given two doses of AZD1222 and 26 given two doses of MenACWY control vaccine. Enrollment into the trials was organized by age into subgroups of 18-55, 56-69 and 70-plus years, and those subgroups contained roughly 150, 30 and 60 TCR-sequenced participants, respectively.

The paper as a whole reports these results and caveats: The vaccine-associated CD4 TCRs covered the entire spike protein, and the dominant responses fell in regions 160-218 and 743-854. Nearly half of unique spike-specific TCRs reportedly recognized epitopes outside regions mutated in the B.1.351 and B.1.1.7 variants. Only 5 to 7 AZD1222 recipients were SARS-CoV-2 seropositive at baseline, limiting conclusions about previously exposed vaccinees. After two AZD1222 doses, both the breadth and the depth of spike-specific TCRs were significantly higher than at day 0 and than in MenACWY recipients. No day 14 peak-response samples were available, so repertoires were characterized only after the peak T cell response. The 56-69-year group was small, and its depth increase did not reach significance, likely because of low power. Participants were mostly white British, with more females than males. The authors suggested clonal diversity may have been underestimated.

This specimen's time point label, per the study, means: about 28 days (+/-7) after the second vaccine dose. Because spike-specific TCR depth and breadth did not differ between the two schedules, AZD1222 recipients who got a second dose at roughly 4 weeks were pooled with those who got a second dose at roughly 12 weeks. Vaccinee samples came from UK trials COV001 and COV002, including a single-blind randomized controlled phase 2/3 trial of AZD1222 (ChAdOx1 nCoV-19) in healthy adults. Trial participant PBMC samples were collected at day 0 and day 28 after the second dose for TCRbeta chain sequencing.

The sample consisted of peripheral blood, taken 28 days after the second AZD1222 dose. The TCR comes from an adult who received the AZD1222 COVID-19 vaccine. The sequence joins TRBV19 to TRBJ2-3, with a tentative D gene TRBD2 over 7 matching bases. This receptor carries the CDR3 CASSQGLGGTDTQYF. The DNA sequence is TGTGCCAGTAGTCAGGGGTTGGGAGGGACAGATACGCAGTATTTT.